The T cell receptor beta chain described here comes from a study of CD8+ T cells in alopecia areata. Study conclusions and caveats: Lesional scalp exceeded normal scalp in clonality, especially in alopecia totalis/universalis. In scalp samples, resident alphabeta T cells of normal skin are also sequenced.

In alopecia areata patients, both lesional scalp punch biopsies and peripheral blood were collected. Starting from PBMCs, sorting isolated CD4+ and CD8+ T cells. Germline V gene data show CDR1 as SQVTM and CDR2 as ANQGSEA. V gave up 5 bases and J gave up 0 bases, with 11 bases separating them. The CDR3 is 13 amino acids. The sequencing template was cDNA reverse transcribed from extracted RNA. TCRdb's copy holds only in-frame clones and misses some; the assay was immunoSEQ multiplex PCR. The data show tens of thousands of clones, just over 50% seen once. Turning to this clone: The antigen remains unidentified.

The chain is built from TRBV29-1 and TRBJ2-7; TRBD1 is a possible D gene (5 bases). This clonotype was obtained from a human donor with alopecia areata. The sample taken for sequencing was NKG2D-high CD8+ T cells sorted from blood. CDR3 amino acids: CSVTTEISYEQYF. CDR3 sequence (DNA): TGCAGCGTTACGACAGAAATCTCCTACGAGCAGTACTTC.